The 16 T cell receptor beta chains below were found in one sample sequenced in a study of blood T cell repertoires in COVID-19. The repertoire was sequenced with immunoSEQ multiplex PCR; TCRdb's copy has only in-frame clones and lacks some. This table has about 140,000 clones, 79% appearing once. The sample comprised peripheral blood. Receptor source: a man aged 55-75 years with acute or convalescent COVID-19.

This clone was seen more than once but under ten times. This CDR3 reads CASRKLAGGTDTQYF. The CDR3 DNA is TGTGCCAGCAGAAAACTAGCGGGAGGCACAGATACGCAGTATTTT. V gene TRBV5-4 combines with J gene TRBJ2-3, with 11 positions matching TRBD2. The length of the CDR3 is 15 residues. Germline V gene sequence: CDR1 SGHNT, CDR2 YYREEE (reference sequence). The V and J ends lost 5 bases and 1 base, in that order; junction bases with no gene match: 3.

This chain joins TRBV7-6 and TRBJ1-5; D perhaps matches TRBD1 (5 bases). The CDR3 has 14 residues. Germline CDR1 reads SGHVS; CDR2 reads FNYEAQ. The V and J ends lost 5 bases and 4 bases respectively, with 12 bases between them. CDR3: CASSGGGSNQPQHF. The CDR3 DNA reads TGTGCCAGCAGCGGGGGGGGTAGTAATCAGCCCCAGCATTTT. The full variable domain, in which reference TRBV7-6 and TRBJ1-5 provide the parts outside the CDR3, is GAGVSQSPRYKVTKRGQDVALRCDPISGHVSLYWYRQALGQGPEFLTYFNYEAQQDKSGLPNDRFSAERPEGSISTLTIQRTEQRDSAMYRCASSGGGSNQPQHFGDGTRLSIL.

The V call is TRBV5-1, the J call TRBJ2-5; 10 bases fit TRBD2. The CDR3 runs to 17 residues. Germline V gives CDR1 SGHRS, CDR2 YFSETQ. The trim removed 2 bases at V and 5 bases at J, leaving 12 bases unmatched. Here the CDR3 reads CASSFGLLAGASETQYF. CDR3 DNA: TGCGCCAGCAGCTTTGGACTCCTAGCGGGAGCGAGTGAGACCCAGTACTTC.

The gene calls are TRBV30 and TRBJ2-5, with D perhaps matching TRBD1 (6 bases). V dropped 7 bases and J dropped 3 bases, with 18 bases sitting between them. CDR3 length: 14 amino acids. Germline CDR1 is GTSNPN and CDR2 is SVGIG (reference sequence). DNA for the CDR3: TGTGCCTCAAAACCTAGGGGGAACAAAGAGACCCAGTACTTC. It codes for CASKPRGNKETQYF.

This clone turned up a few times. V usage is TRBV10-3 and J usage is TRBJ1-5; tentative D call: TRBD1 (6 bases). Trimming cost V 5 bases and J 5 bases, with 13 bases left between them. The CDR3 runs 14 residues. Germline assignment: CDR1 ENHRY and CDR2 SYGVKD. The CDR3 reads CAISTGQPHQPQHF. CDR3 bases: TGTGCCATCAGTACCGGACAGCCTCATCAGCCCCAGCATTTT.

A word on this clone: In the same sample, other DNA sequences code for this CDR3. V usage is TRBV30 and J usage is TRBJ1-1; tentatively, D is TRBD1 (6 bases). Germline CDR1 is GTSNPN and CDR2 is SVGIG (reference sequence). V dropped 1 base and J dropped 0 bases, with 9 bases sitting between them. The CDR3 runs 14 residues. The CDR3 DNA reads as TGTGCCTGGAGTGCCGGACAGTTGAACACTGAAGCTTTCTTT. It yields the protein CAWSAGQLNTEAFF.

The chain couples TRBV6-2 or TRBV6-3 to TRBJ1-5; D is unresolved. The CDR3 covers 12 residues. Between the trimmed V and J ends, which lost 5 bases and 5 bases, there was a span of 7 bases. The germline V gene encodes CDR1 MNHEY and CDR2 SVGEGT. The CDR3 DNA follows: TGTGCCAGCAGTCCCCCAGATCAGCCCCAGCATTTT. Its protein product is CASSPPDQPQHF.

The genes are TRBV6-5 and TRBJ1-3, with TRBD1 identical over 7 bases. The V gene's germline CDR1 is MNHEY and CDR2 SVGAGI. After removal of 4 bases from V and 6 bases from J, the junction contained 6 bases not matched to a gene. This CDR3 region has 14 residues. CDR3 amino acids: CASSSQGGPNTIYF. CDR3 coding DNA: TGTGCCAGCAGTTCCCAGGGGGGCCCAAACACCATATATTTT.

The chain recombines TRBV18 with TRBJ1-5; a weak D match, TRBD1 (5 bases). V was cut by 3 bases and J by 1 base, with 7 bases left in between. Germline V lookup: CDR1 KGHSH, CDR2 LQKENI. The length of the CDR3 is 14 residues. CDR3 bases: TGTGCCAGCTCACCGGACACAAGCAATCAGCCCCAGCATTTT. This translates into CASSPDTSNQPQHF.

This clone appeared a single time. The chain joins TRBV19 to TRBJ1-5; D uncertain. V was pared by 3 bases and J by 1 base, with 10 bases between. This CDR3 has 15 residues. Germline V gene lookup returns CDR1 LNHDA and CDR2 SQIVND (reference sequence). CDR3 loop: CASSMTPRSNQPQHF. The CDR3 DNA sequence: TGTGCCAGTAGTATGACACCCCGGAGCAATCAGCCCCAGCATTTT.

The CDR3 DNA follows: TGTGCCAGCAGCTCGGAATTCAGGGGGTTCGCGATCACTGAAGCTTTCTTT. Residues: CASSSEFRGFAITEAFF. This rearrangement joins TRBV7-2 to TRBJ1-1, with 7 bases matching TRBD1. V trimming: 4 bases; J trimming: 4 bases; junction bases outside the gene matches: 15. Germline V CDR1 and CDR2: SGHTA, FQGNSA. This CDR3 is 17 amino acids long.

The rearrangement joins TRBV12-3 or TRBV12-4 to TRBJ2-1, with a tentative D call TRBD2 (5 bases). V lost 7 bases to trimming and J lost 8 bases, with 12 bases between them. CDR3 length: 12 residues. CDR3 in DNA: TGTGCCAGCACCACGGGAACGGATGAGCAGTTCTTC. Encoded protein: CASTTGTDEQFF.

CDR3 sequence reads: CASSPIGGAGYTF. The CDR3 DNA sequence: TGTGCCAGCAGTCCCATTGGGGGGGCCGGCTACACCTTC. The chain employs TRBV27 and TRBJ1-2, with D perhaps matching TRBD1 (6 bases). This CDR3 is built from 13 residues. CDR1 is MNHEY, CDR2 SMNVEV, per germline (reference sequence). The germline V and J ends were trimmed by 5 bases and 8 bases, with 15 bases remaining between them.

The chain links TRBV30 to TRBJ2-6, with D possibly being TRBD1 (6 bases). This CDR3 comprises 16 residues. Per germline, CDR1 GTSNPN and CDR2 SVGIG (reference sequence). The V gene lost 2 bases and the J gene lost 0 bases, with 11 bases spanning the gap. As DNA, the CDR3 is TGTGCCTGGAGTAGGGGACACAACTCTGGGGCCAACGTCCTGACTTTC. It specifies CAWSRGHNSGANVLTF.

V usage is TRBV5-1 and J usage is TRBJ1-1, with unresolved D. V lost 0 bases to trimming and J lost 8 bases, with 14 bases between them. This CDR3 is 14 amino acids long. In germline, CDR1 is SGHRS, CDR2 YFSETQ. CDR3 residues: CASSLGLRNDEAFF. DNA of the CDR3: TGCGCCAGCAGCTTGGGACTTCGGAATGACGAAGCTTTCTTT.

The rearrangement joins TRBV18 to TRBJ1-5; 10 bases align to TRBD1. CDR3 length equals 14 residues. V gave up 2 bases and J gave up 5 bases; unmatched junction bases: 0. CDR1 is KGHSH and CDR2 is LQKENI in the germline V gene. DNA of the CDR3: TGTGCCAGCTCACCAGGACAGGGGGATCAGCCCCAGCATTTT. This encodes CASSPGQGDQPQHF.